This TCR beta chain emerged from a study of CD8+ T cells in alopecia areata. Study-wide context: Twice a day, 5 to 10 mg of oral tofacitinib was administered to treated patients. Treatment ran 6 to 18 months, with 6 months of follow-up afterward.

Points from the study as a whole: Scalp specimens additionally yield sequences from normal skin's resident alphabeta T cells.

Extraction and reverse transcription of RNA yielded cDNA as the sequencing template. The table came from immunoSEQ multiplex PCR; TCRdb's copy has only in-frame clones and leaves some out. The sample contains 150,000 or so clones, 87% of which appear only once. The CDR3 has 14 amino acids. Germline values: CDR1 SGHVS, CDR2 FQNEAQ. Trimming took off 5 bases at V and 3 bases at J, with 13 bases between the two ends. Starting from PBMCs, sorting isolated CD4+ and CD8+ T cells. Points on this clone: The antigen is undetermined.

The clonotype originates from a human donor with alopecia areata. The chain couples TRBV7-8 to TRBJ1-2, with D possibly TRBD1 on 5 matching bases. Sequenced here: CD8+ T cells sorted from blood, sampled at week 0. DNA of the CDR3: TGTGCCAGCAGCCCGCGTGGCAGGGACTATGGCTACACCTTC. Translating gives CASSPRGRDYGYTF.